The 5 T cell receptor beta chains listed next were all sequenced from one sample in a study of T cell responses to AZD1222 COVID-19 vaccine. Generated by immunoSEQ multiplex PCR, the TCRdb table keeps only in-frame clones and is missing some. The repertoire has 140,000 or so clones, about nine tenths of them found once; the top ten carry 4.7%. This specimen was peripheral blood, taken on day 0 of AZD1222 vaccination. The receptors come from an adult in good health.

The chain combines TRBV11-2 with TRBJ1-1; D may be TRBD1 (5 bases). The germline V gene has CDR1 SGHAT and CDR2 FQNNGV. The CDR3 spans 14 residues. V was clipped by 0 bases and J by 8 bases, with 13 bases between them. The CDR3 nucleotides read TGTGCCAGCAGCTTAGAAGGGCTGACAGAAGAAGCTTTCTTT. Translation gives CASSLEGLTEEAFF.

The chain uses TRBV7-9 and TRBJ1-4; 8 nucleotides agree with TRBD1. Trimming cost V 5 bases and J 1 base; bases outside gene matches: 6. This CDR3 is built from 16 residues. The germline V gene encodes CDR1 SEHNR and CDR2 FQNEAQ (reference sequence). The CDR3 bases are TGTGCCAGCAGCACTTCCAGGGGGCGAACTAATGAAAAACTGTTTTTT. Protein sequence: CASSTSRGRTNEKLFF.

The gene calls are TRBV25-1 and TRBJ1-6, with D maybe TRBD1 (6 bases). Germline CDR1 MGHDK, CDR2 SYGVNS. With 7 bases removed from V and 0 bases from J, the gap between germline ends came to 19 bases. This CDR3 is built from 18 residues. The CDR3 DNA reads TGTGCCAGCAAGAAGGGGACACTCTCTAGCTCCTATAATTCACCCCTCCACTTT. It translates to CASKKGTLSSSYNSPLHF.

This chain links TRBV5-1 with TRBJ1-2, with 7 bases fitting TRBD1. Germline CDR1 reads SGHRS; CDR2 reads YFSETQ. V lost 0 bases and J lost 6; bases outside the gene matches: 11. The CDR3 length is 16 residues. The chain's CDR3 is CASSLGNRGSVDGYTF. The CDR3 coding sequence is TGCGCCAGCAGCTTGGGGAACAGGGGCTCCGTGGATGGCTACACCTTC.

This clone was detected once. The chain carries TRBV6-1 and TRBJ2-1; D unclear. The ends were cut back, 3 bases at V and 0 bases at J, with 15 bases in the middle. CDR3 length: 17 residues. Germline V gene sequence: CDR1 MNHNS, CDR2 SASEGT. CDR3 DNA: TGTGCCAGCAGTGACTTAGATCGGTTCCCCTCCTACAATGAGCAGTTCTTC. Translated: CASSDLDRFPSYNEQFF.